Below are 5 T cell receptor beta chains sequenced from a single sample in a study of cytomegalovirus exposure and HLA in healthy donors. Amplification used 60 Vbeta primers and 13 Jbeta primers. The protocol was immunoSEQ multiplex PCR, while the TCRdb copy is restricted to in-frame clones and leaves out a portion. The sample consists of over 85,000 clones, roughly three quarters of them appearing once. Sequenced input: PBMCs. The receptors come from a man aged 25-40 years in good health and CMV-seropositive.

The gene calls are TRBV11-2 and TRBJ2-5; D is unresolved. V shed 0 bases and J shed 3 bases, with 5 bases lying between them. Germline values: CDR1 SGHAT, CDR2 FQNNGV. The CDR3 sequence is 13 residues long. Written as DNA, the CDR3 is TGTGCCAGCAGCTTAGACCGAGAAGAGACCCAGTACTTC. The encoded protein is CASSLDREETQYF.

The V gene is TRBV7-2, the J gene TRBJ2-3; D is unclear. This CDR3 is built from 13 residues. CDR1 and CDR2 from the germline V gene are SGHTA and FQGNSA. Trimming took off 3 bases at V and 1 base at J, with 5 bases between the two ends. Here the CDR3 reads CASSLTGTDTQYF. DNA for the CDR3: TGTGCCAGCAGCTTGACTGGCACAGATACGCAGTATTTT.

V gene TRBV9 combines with J gene TRBJ2-5; TRBD1 might be the D (5 bases). Matching the DNA end better, TRBJ2-7 makes the J call doubtful. The CDR3 extends over 14 amino acids. Germline V gene lookup returns CDR1 SGDLS and CDR2 YYNGEE. The CDR3 spells CASSVGQNNYEQYF. The CDR3 coding sequence is TGTGCCAGCAGCGTAGGACAGAACAACTACGAGCAGTACTTC.

The chain is built from TRBV30 and TRBJ2-1; TRBD1 matches 8 bases. V shed 2 bases, J shed 10 bases, and the junction held 7 bases outside the gene matches. CDR1 GTSNPN and CDR2 SVGIG come from the germline V gene (reference sequence). The CDR3 has 13 amino acids. The CDR3 loop is CAWSSSGGGEQFF. CDR3 nucleotide sequence: TGTGCCTGGAGTTCGTCAGGGGGCGGGGAGCAGTTCTTC.

The chain couples TRBV7-9 to TRBJ1-1; TRBD1 is a possible D gene (5 bases). This CDR3 contains 13 residues. The germline V and J ends were trimmed by 1 base and 7 bases, with 10 bases remaining between them. Germline loops: CDR1 SEHNR, CDR2 FQNEAQ (reference sequence). In nucleotides, the CDR3 is TGTGCCAGCAGCTTAGTAGGGGCTTTTGAAGCTTTCTTT. Translation: CASSLVGAFEAFF. Supplemented by reference TRBV7-9 and TRBJ1-1, the full variable domain reads DTGVSQNPRHKITKRGQNVTFRCDPISEHNRLYWYRQTLGQGPEFLTYFQNEAQLEKSRLLSDRFSAERPKGSFSTLEIQRTEQGDSAMYLCASSLVGAFEAFFGQGTRLTVV.